The clone carrying this T cell receptor beta chain has a count of ten or more. TCR beta libraries were built with iRepertoire HTBI primers and Arm-PCR of CDR3 regions. TCRdb used MiXCR to reprocess the multiplex PCR reads, holding one entry per CDR3 protein. The sample records roughly 560,000 distinct CDR3 sequences, around 12% being singletons. The sample originates from a study of regulatory T cells in long-lasting Graves disease. Time point specified: newly diagnosed GD, antithyroid drugs for less than 3 months. There was RNA extracted from PBMCs, and the TCR library was made from it. The CDR3 contains 12 residues. The germline V gene has CDR1 SEHNR and CDR2 FQNEAQ (reference sequence). V shed 5 bases, J shed 5 bases, and the junction held 3 bases outside the gene matches. The data also belong to a second study, concerning T cells in Graves' hyperthyroidism and ophthalmopathy.

The sequence was collected from a woman aged 30 to 39 with Graves disease. The chain joins TRBV7-9 to TRBJ2-7; 7 nucleotides agree with TRBD1. The material was peripheral blood mononuclear cells (PBMCs), obtained at new diagnosis, from a patient treated with antithyroid drugs. The CDR3: CASSITGDEQYF. The CDR3 DNA reads as TGTGCCAGCAGCATTACAGGGGACGAGCAGTACTTC.